One sample yielded the 24 T cell receptor beta chains listed below, sequenced in a study of Graves' ophthalmopathy and Graves' hyperthyroidism. Amplified material comprised TCR beta CDR3 regions derived from RNA transcripts. The first-round RT-PCR employed HTBI primers together with the Qiagen OneStep RT-PCR kit. A multiplex PCR was then performed as the second round. TCRdb ran MiXCR on the multiplex PCR reads and lists one entry per CDR3 protein. The data hold almost 750,000 distinct CDR3 sequences, with 40% observed a single time. Sequences were obtained from peripheral blood. These TCRs come from an adult man with Graves' ophthalmopathy.

A word on this clonotype: A much larger clone lies a single base off, so this may be a read error. V is TRBV12-3 or TRBV12-4 and J is TRBJ1-6; no firm D call. CDR3 length: 13 amino acids. V was trimmed by 8 bases and J by 0 bases, leaving 5 bases between them. In nucleotides, the CDR3 is TGTGCCAGCTGCAACTCCTATAATTCACCCCTCCACTTT. As protein: CASCNSYNSPLHF.

The genes are TRBV7-9 and TRBJ1-2; weak D call: TRBD1 (5 bases). V lost 1 base and J 4 bases, leaving 19 bases between the germline ends. Germline assignment: CDR1 SEHNR and CDR2 FQNEAQ (reference sequence). This CDR3 has 17 amino acids. CDR3 protein: CASSLEGGQGIIYGYTF. Written as DNA, the CDR3 is TGTGCCAGCAGCTTAGAAGGTGGCCAGGGAATTATCTATGGCTACACCTTC. Together with reference TRBV7-9 and TRBJ1-2, the CDR3 gives the full variable domain: DTGVSQNPRHKITKRGQNVTFRCDPISEHNRLYWYRQTLGQGPEFLTYFQNEAQLEKSRLLSDRFSAERPKGSFSTLEIQRTEQGDSAMYLCASSLEGGQGIIYGYTFGSGTRLTVV.

This CDR3 is CASRETGLGEQYF. CDR3 DNA sequence: TGTGCCAGCAGGGAAACAGGTTTGGGGGAGCAGTACTTC. J is TRBJ2-7 and V is TRBV12-3 or TRBV12-4; the D gene is possibly TRBD1 (5 bases). The CDR3 has 13 amino acids. Trimming left V 6 bases short and J 7 bases short, with 16 bases between.

The chain is built from TRBV5-1 and TRBJ2-2, with TRBD1 identical over 9 bases. Germline CDR1 and CDR2: SGHRS and YFSETQ. Trimming at V came to 4 bases and at J to 2 bases, leaving 3 bases not matched to a gene. This CDR3 comprises 15 residues. CDR3 sequence reads: CASSVDRGNTGELFF. As DNA, the CDR3 is TGCGCCAGCAGCGTGGACAGGGGAAACACCGGGGAGCTGTTTTTT.

This clonotype came up a few times. The chain joins TRBV3-1 to TRBJ1-5, with TRBD1 as a possible D gene (5 bases). This CDR3 has 16 residues. Trimming pared 0 bases from V and 6 bases from J, leaving 15 bases between. Germline CDR1 reads LGHDT; CDR2 reads YNNKEL (reference sequence). The CDR3 reads CASSQDGGVPGQPQHF. CDR3 DNA sequence: TGTGCCAGCAGCCAAGATGGGGGGGTGCCAGGTCAGCCCCAGCATTTT.

This clonotype has a handful of counts. The V and J genes are TRBV15 and TRBJ2-7; maybe TRBD1 (6 bases). Germline CDR1 is LNHNV and CDR2 is YYDKDF (reference sequence). CDR3 length: 15 residues. Trimming stripped 0 bases from V and 3 bases from J, with 12 bases between. For the CDR3, the DNA is TGTGCCACCAGCAGAGAACAGGGATTCGGCTACGAGCAGTACTTC. Protein sequence: CATSREQGFGYEQYF.

This clonotype has ten or more counts. The gene calls are TRBV24-1 and TRBJ1-5; TRBD1 matches at 8 bases. The germline CDR1 and CDR2 sequences are KGHDR and SFDVKD. CDR3 size: 14 residues. V lost 10 bases to trimming and J lost 4 bases; unmatched junction nucleotides: 8. In nucleotides, the CDR3 is TGTGCCACAAACCGGGACAGGTGGAATCAGCCCCAGCATTTT. Translation gives CATNRDRWNQPQHF.

The chain uses TRBV12-3 or TRBV12-4 and TRBJ2-5; D remains ambiguous. V was trimmed by 4 bases and J by 0 bases, leaving 9 bases between them. The CDR3 has 14 residues. This CDR3 is CASSSTRYQETQYF. The CDR3 DNA reads TGTGCCAGCAGTTCGACACGGTACCAAGAGACCCAGTACTTC.

This clonotype appeared once. The junction shows a germline mismatch at one end, possibly a read error. V and J are TRBV10-3 and TRBJ2-7; D may be TRBD2 (7 bases). From germline, CDR1 is ENHRY and CDR2 SYGVKD. The CDR3 loop spans 14 amino acids. In DNA form, the CDR3 reads TGTGCCAGCAGTCCCGGGTGGGGGGGCGTCGAGCAGTACTTC. Its translation: CASSPGWGGVEQYF.

This rearrangement joins TRBV6-5 to TRBJ1-2; D is perhaps TRBD1 (6 bases). Germline V gene sequence: CDR1 MNHEY, CDR2 SVGAGI. CDR3 length equals 14 residues. Trimming left V 5 bases short and J 8 bases short, with 18 bases between. The CDR3 region is CASSEVRGAAGYTF. The DNA of the CDR3 is TGTGCCAGCAGTGAGGTCCGGGGGGCAGCCGGCTACACCTTC.

This clonotype was observed at least ten times. This sequence joins TRBV24-1 and TRBJ1-5; no firm D call. The ends were cut back, 4 bases at V and 0 bases at J, with 9 bases in the middle. This CDR3 contains 15 residues. The germline V gene encodes CDR1 KGHDR and CDR2 SFDVKD. CDR3 coding DNA: TGTGCCACCAGTGACGGCCAGAGTAGCAATCAGCCCCAGCATTTT. Encoded protein: CATSDGQSSNQPQHF.

The chain is built from TRBV29-1 and TRBJ2-5; 8 bases fit TRBD1. CDR1 is SQVTM, CDR2 ANQGSEA, per germline. The CDR3 runs 14 residues. After removal of 6 bases from V and 3 bases from J, the junction contained 9 bases not matched to a gene. The CDR3 DNA is TGCAGCGTCGTCGGGACAGGCCAAAAAGAGACCCAGTACTTC. Protein product: CSVVGTGQKETQYF.

The J gene is TRBJ2-6, the V gene TRBV9; no definite D call. CDR3 size: 15 residues. V was shortened by 3 bases and J by 2 bases, with 9 bases between the two germline ends. CDR1 SGDLS and CDR2 YYNGEE come from the germline V gene. Here the CDR3 reads CASSGLSPGANVLTF. The CDR3 DNA reads as TGTGCCAGCAGCGGACTCAGCCCTGGGGCCAACGTCCTGACTTTC.

The chain combines TRBV25-1 with TRBJ2-6; 11 bases are shared with TRBD1. Unmatched junction bases numbered 13, after V lost 5 bases and J lost 4 bases. CDR1 MGHDK and CDR2 SYGVNS come from the germline V gene. The CDR3 loop spans 19 amino acids. The CDR3 sequence is CASSPAIRDRGSGANVLTF. CDR3 DNA sequence: TGTGCCAGCAGTCCCGCAATCCGGGACAGGGGGTCCGGGGCCAACGTCCTGACTTTC.

Comment on this clonotype: No conserved phenylalanine or tryptophan ends this CDR3, so it is likely a read error. V is TRBV10-3 and J is TRBJ1-5; D remains unclear. CDR1 is ENHRY, CDR2 SYGVKD, per germline. This CDR3 spans 13 amino acids. CDR3 loop: CASSEGSNQPQHL. The CDR3 region has the DNA TGTGCCAGCAGTGAAGGTTCTAATCAGCCCCAGCATTTG.

The V call is TRBV7-2, the J call TRBJ2-7; TRBD1 might be the D (6 bases). CDR1 is SGHTA, CDR2 FQGNSA, per germline. The V gene lost 6 bases and the J gene lost 2 bases, with 17 bases spanning the gap. CDR3 size: 15 residues. CDR3 residues: CASSRNREPPYEQYF. CDR3 in DNA: TGTGCCAGCAGTCGGAACAGGGAACCCCCCTACGAGCAGTACTTC.

This clonotype was counted ten times or more. The gene calls are TRBV9 and TRBJ1-1; D is possibly TRBD1 (6 bases). The CDR3 is made up of 13 amino acids. Trimming left V 5 bases short and J 1 base short, with 9 bases between. The germline V gene has CDR1 SGDLS and CDR2 YYNGEE. The CDR3 protein is CASSGGQNTEAFF. The CDR3 DNA follows: TGTGCCAGCAGTGGGGGGCAGAACACTGAAGCTTTCTTT.

At least ten counts were recorded for this clonotype. The genes are TRBV29-1 and TRBJ1-2, with D possibly TRBD1 on 6 matching bases. In germline, CDR1 is SQVTM, CDR2 ANQGSEA. This CDR3 has 12 amino acids. V dropped 3 bases and J dropped 6 bases, with 11 bases sitting between them. The CDR3 DNA is TGCAGCGTTGATCCGGCAGGGGATGGCTACACCTTC. Its translation: CSVDPAGDGYTF.

This clonotype was observed at least ten times. The chain carries TRBV10-3 and TRBJ2-6, with unresolved D. The CDR3 length is 14 residues. Germline V gene sequence: CDR1 ENHRY, CDR2 SYGVKD. The V gene lost 0 bases and the J gene lost 0 bases, with 0 bases spanning the gap. CDR3 nucleotides: TGTGCCATCAGTGAGTCCTCTGGGGCCAACGTCCTGACTTTC. Translating it yields CAISESSGANVLTF.

This clonotype was picked up a small number of times. This rearrangement joins TRBV11-2 to TRBJ2-5, with D uncertain. The CDR3 is 15 residues long. Germline V gives CDR1 SGHAT, CDR2 FQNNGV. Trimming shortened V by 1 base and J by 5 bases, and 14 bases separated the two germline ends. CDR3 bases: TGTGCCAGCAGCTTAGTCGGTCCGGGTCGTGAGACCCAGTACTTC. Residues: CASSLVGPGRETQYF.

The chain couples TRBV9 to TRBJ1-2; no reliable D call. In germline, CDR1 is SGDLS, CDR2 YYNGEE. The CDR3 runs 13 residues. V was clipped by 0 bases and J by 3 bases, with 6 bases between them. The CDR3 sequence: CASSVEVDYGYTF. In DNA, the CDR3 is TGTGCCAGCAGCGTAGAAGTAGACTATGGCTACACCTTC.

This clonotype was detected many times. The rearrangement links TRBV5-1 to TRBJ1-4; D gene uncertain. The V gene lost 1 base and the J gene lost 6 bases, with 13 bases spanning the gap. The V gene's germline CDR1 is SGHRS and CDR2 YFSETQ. This CDR3 is 15 amino acids long. In nucleotides, the CDR3 is TGCGCCAGCAGCTTGAATGGGAGGGAGGATGAAAAACTGTTTTTT. This gives the protein CASSLNGREDEKLFF.

This clonotype has a handful of counts. The chain joins TRBV3-1 to TRBJ2-5; 10 nucleotides match TRBD1. Germline loops: CDR1 LGHDT, CDR2 YNNKEL (reference sequence). The CDR3 has 15 amino acids. Trimming cost V 0 bases and J 5 bases; bases outside gene matches: 3. CDR3 sequence: CASSQETGGLETQYF. DNA for the CDR3: TGTGCCAGCAGCCAAGAGACAGGGGGCTTGGAGACCCAGTACTTC.

On this clonotype itself: At one of its ends the junction is not consistent with the germline gene, which may arise from a read error. The rearrangement links TRBV10-3 to TRBJ1-4; TRBD1 is a possible D gene (5 bases). Germline CDR1 is ENHRY and CDR2 is SYGVKD. The CDR3 spans 14 residues. CDR3 sequence (DNA): TGTGCCAGCAGTTACGGCCAGGGAGATGAAAAACTGTTTTTT. It translates to CASSYGQGDEKLFF.